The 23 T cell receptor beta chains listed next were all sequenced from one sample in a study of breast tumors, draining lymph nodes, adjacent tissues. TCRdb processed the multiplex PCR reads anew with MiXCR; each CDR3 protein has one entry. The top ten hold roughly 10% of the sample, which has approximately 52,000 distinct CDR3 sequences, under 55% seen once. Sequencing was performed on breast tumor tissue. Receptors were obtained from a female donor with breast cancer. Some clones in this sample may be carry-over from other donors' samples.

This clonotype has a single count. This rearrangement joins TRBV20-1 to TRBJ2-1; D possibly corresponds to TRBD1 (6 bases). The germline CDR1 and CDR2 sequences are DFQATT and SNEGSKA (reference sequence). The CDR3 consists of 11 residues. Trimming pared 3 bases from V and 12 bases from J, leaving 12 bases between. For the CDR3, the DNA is TGCAGTGCTAGTGGGACAATCACGCAGTTCTTC. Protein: CSASGTITQFF.

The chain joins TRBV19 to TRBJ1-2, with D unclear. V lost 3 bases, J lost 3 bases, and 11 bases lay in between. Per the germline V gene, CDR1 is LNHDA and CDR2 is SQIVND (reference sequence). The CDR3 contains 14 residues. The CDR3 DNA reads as TGTGCCAGTAGTATCTCCTCAGTAGACTATGGCTACACCTTC. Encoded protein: CASSISSVDYGYTF.

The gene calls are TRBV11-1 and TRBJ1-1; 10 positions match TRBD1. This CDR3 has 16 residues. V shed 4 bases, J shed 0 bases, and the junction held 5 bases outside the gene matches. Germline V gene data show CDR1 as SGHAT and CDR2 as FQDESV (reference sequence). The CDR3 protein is CASSYDRGRVNTEAFF. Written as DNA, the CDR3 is TGTGCCAGCAGCTATGACAGGGGGCGCGTGAACACTGAAGCTTTCTTT.

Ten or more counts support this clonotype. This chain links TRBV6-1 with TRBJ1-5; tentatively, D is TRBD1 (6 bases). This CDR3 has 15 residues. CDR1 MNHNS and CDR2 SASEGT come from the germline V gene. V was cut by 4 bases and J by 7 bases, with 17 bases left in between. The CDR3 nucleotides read TGTGCCAGCAGTGTCTATTACGAGGGGGGACAGCCCCAGCATTTT. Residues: CASSVYYEGGQPQHF.

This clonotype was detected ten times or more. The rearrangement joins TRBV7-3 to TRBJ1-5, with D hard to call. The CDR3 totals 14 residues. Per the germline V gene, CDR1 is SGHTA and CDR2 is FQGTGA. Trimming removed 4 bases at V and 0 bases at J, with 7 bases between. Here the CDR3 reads CASSSVYSNQPQHF. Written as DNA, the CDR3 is TGTGCCAGCAGCTCGGTATATAGCAATCAGCCCCAGCATTTT.

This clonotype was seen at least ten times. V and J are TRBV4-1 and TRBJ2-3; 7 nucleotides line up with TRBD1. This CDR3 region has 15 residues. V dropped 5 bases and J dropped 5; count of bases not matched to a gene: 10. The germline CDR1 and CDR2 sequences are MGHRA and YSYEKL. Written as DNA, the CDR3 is TGCGCCAGCAGCTTACGACAGGGTAATCAAGATACGCAGTATTTT. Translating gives CASSLRQGNQDTQYF.

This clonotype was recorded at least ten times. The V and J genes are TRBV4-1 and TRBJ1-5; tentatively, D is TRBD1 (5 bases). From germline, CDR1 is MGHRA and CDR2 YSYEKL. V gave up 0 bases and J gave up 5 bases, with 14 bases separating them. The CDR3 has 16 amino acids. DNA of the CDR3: TGCGCCAGCAGCCAAGATAACGTCGGGGCTCATCAGCCCCAGCATTTT. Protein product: CASSQDNVGAHQPQHF.

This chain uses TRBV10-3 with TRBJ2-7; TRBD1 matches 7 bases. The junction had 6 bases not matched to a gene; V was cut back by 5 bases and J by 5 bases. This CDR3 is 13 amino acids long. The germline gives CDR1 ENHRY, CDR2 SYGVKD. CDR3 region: CAISTGTEDEQYF. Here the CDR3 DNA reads TGTGCCATCAGTACCGGGACAGAGGACGAGCAGTACTTC.

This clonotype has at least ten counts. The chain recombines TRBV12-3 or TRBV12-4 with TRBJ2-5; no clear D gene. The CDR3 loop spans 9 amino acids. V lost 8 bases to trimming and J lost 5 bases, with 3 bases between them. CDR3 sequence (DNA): TGTGCCAGCGGGGAGACCCAGTACTTC. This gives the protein CASGETQYF.

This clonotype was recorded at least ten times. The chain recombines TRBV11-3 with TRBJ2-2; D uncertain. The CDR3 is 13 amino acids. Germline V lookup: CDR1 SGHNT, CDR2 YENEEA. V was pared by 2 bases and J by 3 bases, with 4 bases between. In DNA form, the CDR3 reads TGTGCCAGCAGCTTATTAGACACCGGGGAGCTGTTTTTT. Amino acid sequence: CASSLLDTGELFF.

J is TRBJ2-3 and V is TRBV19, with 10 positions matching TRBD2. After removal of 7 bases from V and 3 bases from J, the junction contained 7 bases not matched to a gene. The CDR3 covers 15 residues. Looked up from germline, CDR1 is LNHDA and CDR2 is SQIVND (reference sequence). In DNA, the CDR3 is TGTGCCAGTAAACTAGCGGGACTCGAAACAGATACGCAGTATTTT. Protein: CASKLAGLETDTQYF.

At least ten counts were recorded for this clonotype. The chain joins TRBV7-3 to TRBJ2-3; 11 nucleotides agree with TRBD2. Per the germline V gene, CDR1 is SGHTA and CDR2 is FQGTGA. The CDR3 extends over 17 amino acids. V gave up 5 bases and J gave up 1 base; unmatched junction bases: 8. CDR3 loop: CASSPLPLAGGTDTQYF. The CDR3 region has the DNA TGTGCCAGCAGCCCCCTCCCACTAGCGGGAGGCACAGATACGCAGTATTTT.

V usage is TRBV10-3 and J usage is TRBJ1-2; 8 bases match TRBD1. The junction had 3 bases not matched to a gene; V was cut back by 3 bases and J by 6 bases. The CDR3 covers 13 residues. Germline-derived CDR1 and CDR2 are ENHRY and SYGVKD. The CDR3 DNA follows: TGTGCCATCAGTGATGCGACAGGGGATGGCTACACCTTC. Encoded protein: CAISDATGDGYTF.

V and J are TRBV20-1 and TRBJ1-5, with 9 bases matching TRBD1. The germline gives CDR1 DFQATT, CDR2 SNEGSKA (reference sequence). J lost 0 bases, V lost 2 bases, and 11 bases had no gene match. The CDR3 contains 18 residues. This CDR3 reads CSARSHRGRPYSNQPQHF. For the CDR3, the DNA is TGCAGTGCTAGATCCCACAGGGGGCGGCCTTATAGCAATCAGCCCCAGCATTTT.

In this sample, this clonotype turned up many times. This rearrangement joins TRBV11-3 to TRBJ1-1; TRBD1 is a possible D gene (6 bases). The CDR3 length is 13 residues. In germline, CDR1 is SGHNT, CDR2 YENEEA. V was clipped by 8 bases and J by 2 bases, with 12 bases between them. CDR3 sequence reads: CASQGQPNTEAFF. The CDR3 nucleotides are TGTGCCAGCCAAGGACAGCCCAACACTGAAGCTTTCTTT.

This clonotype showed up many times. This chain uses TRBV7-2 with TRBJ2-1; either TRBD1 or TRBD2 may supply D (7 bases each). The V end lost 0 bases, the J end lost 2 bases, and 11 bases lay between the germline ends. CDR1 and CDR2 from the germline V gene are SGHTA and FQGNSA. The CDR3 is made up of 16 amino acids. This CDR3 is CASSLAAGGAYNEQFF. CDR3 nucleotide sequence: TGTGCCAGCAGCTTAGCGGCAGGGGGGGCCTACAATGAGCAGTTCTTC. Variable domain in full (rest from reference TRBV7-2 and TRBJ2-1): GAGVSQSPSNKVTEKGKDVELRCDPISGHTALYWYRQSLGQGLEFLIYFQGNSAPDKSGLPSDRFSAERTGGSVSTLTIQRTQQEDSAVYLCASSLAAGGAYNEQFFGPGTRLTVL.

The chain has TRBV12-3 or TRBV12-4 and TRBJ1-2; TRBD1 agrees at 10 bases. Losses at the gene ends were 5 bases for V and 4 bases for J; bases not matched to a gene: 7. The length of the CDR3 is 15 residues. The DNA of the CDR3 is TGTGCCAGCAGTCACCGACAGGGGGCGACCTATGGCTACACCTTC. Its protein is CASSHRQGATYGYTF.

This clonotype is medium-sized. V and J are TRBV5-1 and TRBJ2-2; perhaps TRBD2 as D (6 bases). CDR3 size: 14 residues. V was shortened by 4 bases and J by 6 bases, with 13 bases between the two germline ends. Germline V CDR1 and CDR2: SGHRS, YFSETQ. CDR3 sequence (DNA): TGCGCCAGCAGCCTGGGGACTGCAGCCGGGGAGCTGTTTTTT. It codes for CASSLGTAAGELFF.

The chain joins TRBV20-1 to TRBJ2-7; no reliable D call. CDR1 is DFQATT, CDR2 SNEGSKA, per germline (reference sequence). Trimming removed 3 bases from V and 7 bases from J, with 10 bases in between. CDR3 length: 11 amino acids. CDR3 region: CSASPMAEQYF. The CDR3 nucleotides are TGCAGTGCTAGTCCCATGGCGGAGCAGTACTTC.

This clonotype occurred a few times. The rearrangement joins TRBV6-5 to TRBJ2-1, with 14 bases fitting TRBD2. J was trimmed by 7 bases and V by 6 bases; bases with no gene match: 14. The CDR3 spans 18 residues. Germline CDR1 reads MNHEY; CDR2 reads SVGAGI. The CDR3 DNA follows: TGTGCCAGCAGCTCCAAGCAGGGACTAGCGGGAGTTAGTAATGAGCAGTTCTTC. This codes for CASSSKQGLAGVSNEQFF.

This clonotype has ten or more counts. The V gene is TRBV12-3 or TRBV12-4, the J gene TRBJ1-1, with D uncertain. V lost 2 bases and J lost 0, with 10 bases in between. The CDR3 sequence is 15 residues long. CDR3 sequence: CASSLRAVLNTEAFF. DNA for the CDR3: TGTGCCAGCAGTTTAAGGGCAGTTCTGAACACTGAAGCTTTCTTT.

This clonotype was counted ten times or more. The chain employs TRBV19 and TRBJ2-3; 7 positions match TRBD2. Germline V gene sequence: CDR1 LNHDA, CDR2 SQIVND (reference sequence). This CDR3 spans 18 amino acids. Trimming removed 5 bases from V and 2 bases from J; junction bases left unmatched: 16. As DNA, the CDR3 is TGTGCCAGTAGTCCCGCTTTCCCAGCGGGAATTAACACAGATACGCAGTATTTT. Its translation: CASSPAFPAGINTDTQYF.

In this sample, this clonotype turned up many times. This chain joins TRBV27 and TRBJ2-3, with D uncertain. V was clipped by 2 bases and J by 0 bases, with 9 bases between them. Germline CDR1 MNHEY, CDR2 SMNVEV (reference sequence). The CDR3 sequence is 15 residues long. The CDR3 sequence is CASSLQDPSTDTQYF. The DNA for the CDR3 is TGTGCCAGCAGTTTACAGGACCCTAGCACAGATACGCAGTATTTT.